The 27 T cell receptor beta chains given below trace back to one sample, sequenced in a study of blood T cell repertoires in COVID-19 (dated by TCRdb to 2019 to 2021). Libraries were constructed by the immunoSEQ multiplex PCR assay. TCRdb holds this immuneACCESS table with in-frame rearrangements only. Some clones are missing; in checked studies, unresolved V genes explain under half, and the rest has no known cause. This sample has about 220,000 clones in its table, and about 85% of those were observed once. The top ten clones comprise 2.5% to 3.5% of the sample. The sequenced sample was peripheral blood. The receptors come from a man aged 50-59 years who had recovered from COVID-19.

The rearrangement joins TRBV5-1 to TRBJ2-1, with D maybe TRBD2 (6 bases). The CDR3 is 15 amino acids. The germline V gene encodes CDR1 SGHRS and CDR2 YFSETQ. With 0 bases removed from V and 3 bases from J, the gap between germline ends came to 10 bases. The CDR3 region has the DNA TGCGCCAGCAGCTTGGCGGGACTCGACTACAATGAGCAGTTCTTC. It specifies CASSLAGLDYNEQFF. Variable domain in full (rest from reference TRBV5-1 and TRBJ2-1): KAGVTQTPRYLIKTRGQQVTLSCSPISGHRSVSWYQQTPGQGLQFLFEYFSETQRNKGNFPGRFSGRQFSNSRSEMNVSTLELGDSALYLCASSLAGLDYNEQFFGPGTRLTVL.

The chain couples TRBV30 to TRBJ2-5; 11 nucleotides line up with TRBD2. The germline CDR1 and CDR2 sequences are GTSNPN and SVGIG (reference sequence). This CDR3 comprises 16 residues. J was trimmed by 5 bases and V by 4 bases; bases with no gene match: 12. Written as DNA, the CDR3 is TGTGCCTGGAAGGCGACAATAGCGGGAGGGCTGGAGACCCAGTACTTC. This gives the protein CAWKATIAGGLETQYF.

The chain employs TRBV28 and TRBJ2-3; 12 nucleotides line up with TRBD2. Germline V lookup: CDR1 MDHEN, CDR2 SYDVKM. Germline trimming cut 6 bases from V and 5 bases from J; bases unmatched to any gene: 9. The CDR3 loop spans 16 amino acids. DNA for the CDR3: TGTGCCAGCAGCGCCACTAGCGGGAGGTGGGGAGATACGCAGTATTTT. Translation: CASSATSGRWGDTQYF.

A note on this clone: Within the sample, other DNA sequences also encode this same CDR3. The chain joins TRBV28 to TRBJ2-7; the D gene is possibly TRBD2 (6 bases). The V and J ends lost 2 bases and 0 bases respectively, with 8 bases between them. In germline, CDR1 is MDHEN, CDR2 SYDVKM. The CDR3 is 14 residues long. CDR3 in DNA: TGTGCCAGCAGTTTAGGGGGGAGCTCCTACGAGCAGTACTTC. Translation: CASSLGGSSYEQYF.

The chain combines TRBV11-2 with TRBJ2-7; 7 bases map to TRBD2. The V gene end was trimmed by 5 bases and the J gene end by 6 bases; junction bases not matched to a gene: 10. The CDR3 spans 14 residues. CDR1 and CDR2 (germline): SGHAT, FQNNGV. The CDR3 spells CASSPTTSSGEQYF. DNA for the CDR3: TGTGCCAGCAGCCCAACGACTAGCTCCGGCGAGCAGTACTTC.

J is TRBJ2-5 and V is TRBV11-2; D is ambiguous. The CDR3 runs 13 residues. Trimming left V 2 bases short and J 6 bases short, with 10 bases between. Germline CDR1 reads SGHAT; CDR2 reads FQNNGV. Here the CDR3 DNA reads TGTGCCAGCAGCTTACCATCAACAAAGACCCAGTACTTC. Its protein is CASSLPSTKTQYF.

This clone occurred a few times. This chain uses TRBV5-6 with TRBJ2-2; 8 bases are shared with TRBD2. Germline values: CDR1 SGHDT, CDR2 YYEEEE. This CDR3 is built from 18 residues. Losses at the gene ends were 2 bases for V and 4 bases for J; bases not matched to a gene: 13. The CDR3 sequence: CASSFGSGSLWGTGELFF. CDR3 bases: TGTGCCAGCAGCTTTGGAAGCGGGAGTCTTTGGGGCACCGGGGAGCTGTTTTTT.

V and J are TRBV6-5 and TRBJ1-3; the D is unclear. CDR3 size: 15 residues. Between the trimmed V and J ends, which lost 5 bases and 0 bases, there was a span of 11 bases. Germline V lookup: CDR1 MNHEY, CDR2 SVGAGI. The DNA of the CDR3 is TGTGCCAGCAGTCGGGATTCATCCTCTGGAAACACCATATATTTT. It codes for CASSRDSSSGNTIYF.

The chain couples TRBV6-1 to TRBJ1-6, with D maybe TRBD1 (6 bases). The CDR3 extends over 15 amino acids. V was clipped by 2 bases and J by 2 bases, with 7 bases between them. CDR1 is MNHNS, CDR2 SASEGT, per germline. CDR3 region: CASSEQGPYNSPLHF. The CDR3 coding sequence is TGTGCCAGCAGTGAACAGGGGCCCTATAATTCACCCCTCCACTTT.

The chain uses TRBV7-2 and TRBJ2-1; D may be TRBD2 (6 bases). Germline CDR1 and CDR2: SGHTA and FQGNSA. The V end was cut by 5 bases, the J end by 1 base, with 18 bases between. This CDR3 region has 17 residues. In DNA, the CDR3 is TGTGCCAGCAGCCCGCTTTTTTCAAGCGGGTCCTACAATGAGCAGTTCTTC. Translating it yields CASSPLFSSGSYNEQFF.

This sequence joins TRBV27 and TRBJ2-7; TRBD2 is a possible D gene (6 bases). The CDR3 loop spans 15 amino acids. The germline gives CDR1 MNHEY, CDR2 SMNVEV (reference sequence). Trimming took 8 bases from V and 0 from J, leaving 17 bases between them. CDR3 sequence (DNA): TGTGCCAGCTCCCCCAGCGGGCTTAGCTCCTACGAGCAGTACTTC. This encodes CASSPSGLSSYEQYF.

This chain connects TRBV5-4 to TRBJ1-2; TRBD1 matches at 7 bases. CDR3 size: 17 residues. After removal of 5 bases from V and 3 bases from J, the junction contained 16 bases not matched to a gene. Germline CDR1 and CDR2: SGHNT and YYREEE (reference sequence). DNA of the CDR3: TGTGCCAGCAGTTCTGACCTCGTCGACAGGGCTTACTATGGCTACACCTTC. It yields the protein CASSSDLVDRAYYGYTF.

V is TRBV6-5 and J is TRBJ2-7; tentative D call: TRBD2 (5 bases). The germline gives CDR1 MNHEY, CDR2 SVGAGI. Trimming shortened V by 5 bases and J by 3 bases, and 17 bases separated the two germline ends. The CDR3 has 15 residues. The CDR3 reads CASSPRRGPGYEQYF. The CDR3 nucleotides are TGTGCCAGCAGTCCCCGAAGAGGGCCCGGCTACGAGCAGTACTTC.

The chain carries TRBV30 and TRBJ1-5, with TRBD1 identical over 9 bases. V was pared by 3 bases and J by 4 bases, with 4 bases of the junction left unmatched. The length of the CDR3 is 14 residues. In germline, CDR1 is GTSNPN, CDR2 SVGIG (reference sequence). Written as DNA, the CDR3 is TGTGCCTGGAGGGGGACAGGGCGAAATCAGCCCCAGCATTTT. Its protein is CAWRGTGRNQPQHF.

The chain links TRBV13 to TRBJ2-5; 10 bases agree with TRBD2. Germline CDR1 reads PRHDT; CDR2 reads FYEKMQ (reference sequence). J lost 4 bases, V lost 2 bases, and 4 bases had no gene match. CDR3 length: 15 residues. CDR3 sequence: CASSLSGGAGETQYF. The CDR3 DNA reads TGTGCCAGCAGCTTAAGCGGGGGGGCAGGAGAGACCCAGTACTTC.

The rearrangement joins TRBV6-5 to TRBJ2-2; 8 positions match TRBD1. CDR1 MNHEY and CDR2 SVGAGI come from the germline V gene. V shed 0 bases, J shed 5 bases, and the junction held 5 bases outside the gene matches. The CDR3 sequence is 16 residues long. The CDR3 DNA is TGTGCCAGCAGTTACTCGGGGACAGGAAAGACCGGGGAGCTGTTTTTT. It yields the protein CASSYSGTGKTGELFF.

V gene TRBV28 combines with J gene TRBJ2-3; TRBD2 matches at 10 bases. The CDR3 sequence is 14 residues long. Germline trimming cut 3 bases from V and 6 bases from J; bases unmatched to any gene: 3. CDR1 and CDR2 (germline): MDHEN, SYDVKM. The CDR3 DNA reads TGTGCCAGCAGTTTTCTAGCGGGAGTGGATACGCAGTATTTT. It encodes CASSFLAGVDTQYF.

The V gene is TRBV28, the J gene TRBJ2-3; 7 bases map to TRBD2. The CDR3 consists of 16 residues. V shed 3 bases, J shed 2 bases, and the junction held 8 bases outside the gene matches. Germline V gives CDR1 MDHEN, CDR2 SYDVKM. The CDR3 here is CASSFYAGEDTDTQYF. DNA of the CDR3: TGTGCCAGCAGTTTTTATGCGGGAGAGGACACAGATACGCAGTATTTT.

The chain couples TRBV30 to TRBJ1-1; 7 bases fit TRBD1. The germline V gene has CDR1 GTSNPN and CDR2 SVGIG (reference sequence). V trimming: 8 bases; J trimming: 7 bases; junction bases outside the gene matches: 7. This CDR3 has 11 residues. For the CDR3, the DNA is TGTGCCGCCCGACAGGGCATTGAAGCTTTCTTT. Its protein product is CAARQGIEAFF. The full variable domain, rest sourced from reference TRBV30 and TRBJ1-1, is SQTIHQWPATLVQPVGSPLSLECTVEGTSNPNLYWYRQAAGRGLQLLFYSVGIGQISSEVPQNLSASRPQDRQFILSSKKLLLSDSGFYLCAARQGIEAFFGQGTRLTVV.

The rearrangement links TRBV9 to TRBJ1-2, with D maybe TRBD1 (5 bases). The germline gives CDR1 SGDLS, CDR2 YYNGEE. This CDR3 has 15 residues. Trimming left V 0 bases short and J 3 bases short, with 12 bases between. The CDR3 region is CASSVGAGRDYGYTF. The CDR3 DNA follows: TGTGCCAGCAGCGTAGGGGCAGGGAGGGACTATGGCTACACCTTC.

This rearrangement joins TRBV28 to TRBJ1-3; possibly TRBD1 for D (5 bases). Trimming removed 1 base from V and 0 bases from J, with 10 bases in between. The CDR3 is 16 amino acids. Germline lookup yields CDR1 MDHEN and CDR2 SYDVKM. CDR3 protein: CASSLLGVFSGNTIYF. The CDR3 DNA follows: TGTGCCAGCAGTTTATTAGGGGTATTCTCTGGAAACACCATATATTTT. Using reference TRBV28 and TRBJ1-3 for the parts outside the CDR3, the full variable domain is DVKVTQSSRYLVKRTGEKVFLECVQDMDHENMFWYRQDPGLGLRLIYFSYDVKMKEKGDIPEGYSVSREKKERFSLILESASTNQTSMYLCASSLLGVFSGNTIYFGEGSWLTVV.

This chain links TRBV6-2 or TRBV6-3 with TRBJ1-5; possible D gene TRBD1, 6 bases. Germline-derived CDR1 and CDR2 are MNHEY and SVGEGT. This CDR3 region has 15 residues. The germline V and J ends were trimmed by 2 bases and 6 bases, with 14 bases remaining between them. The CDR3 reads CASSYKIQGTQPQHF. The CDR3 nucleotides are TGTGCCAGCAGTTACAAGATACAGGGCACTCAGCCCCAGCATTTT.

This chain uses TRBV30 with TRBJ1-5, with TRBD1 matching over 8 bases. Per the germline V gene, CDR1 is GTSNPN and CDR2 is SVGIG (reference sequence). The V segment lost 0 bases and the J segment 2 bases; nucleotides outside the gene matches: 3. The CDR3 loop spans 15 amino acids. CDR3 DNA sequence: TGTGCCTGGAGTGTACAGACAGGGGGCAATCAGCCCCAGCATTTT. It specifies CAWSVQTGGNQPQHF.

V and J are TRBV6-1 and TRBJ2-7, with 11 bases identical to TRBD2. Germline V gene lookup returns CDR1 MNHNS and CDR2 SASEGT. The CDR3 contains 19 residues. With 0 bases clipped from V and 4 bases from J, the junction kept 14 bases outside the gene matches. The CDR3 DNA reads as TGTGCCAGCAGTGAAGCGGGTATAGCGGGAGGGCTAAGAATTTACGAGCAGTACTTC. Its protein is CASSEAGIAGGLRIYEQYF.

This clone showed up just once. V is TRBV7-2 and J is TRBJ1-5; D is uncertain. This CDR3 is built from 15 residues. The germline V gene encodes CDR1 SGHTA and CDR2 FQGNSA. Trimming removed 1 base at V and 0 bases at J, with 7 bases between. The CDR3 bases are TGTGCCAGCAGCTTAGTGTCAAATAGCAATCAGCCCCAGCATTTT. Translated: CASSLVSNSNQPQHF.

This CDR3 is CASSLDRVVGTGELFF. CDR3 DNA sequence: TGTGCCAGCAGTCTTGACAGGGTGGTGGGCACCGGGGAGCTGTTTTTT. V is TRBV6-6 and J is TRBJ2-2; 7 bases map to TRBD1. The germline CDR1 and CDR2 sequences are MNHNY and SVGAGI (reference sequence). The V gene end was trimmed by 5 bases and the J gene end by 4 bases; junction bases not matched to a gene: 10. The CDR3 is 16 amino acids.

The gene calls are TRBV6-2 or TRBV6-3 and TRBJ2-3, with D perhaps matching TRBD1 (6 bases). V dropped 5 bases and J dropped 8 bases, with 11 bases sitting between them. Germline CDR1 reads MNHEY; CDR2 reads SVGEGT. This CDR3 has 12 amino acids. CDR3 sequence (DNA): TGTGCCAGCAGTCCGTTAGGGGGTACGCAGTATTTT. This gives the protein CASSPLGGTQYF.